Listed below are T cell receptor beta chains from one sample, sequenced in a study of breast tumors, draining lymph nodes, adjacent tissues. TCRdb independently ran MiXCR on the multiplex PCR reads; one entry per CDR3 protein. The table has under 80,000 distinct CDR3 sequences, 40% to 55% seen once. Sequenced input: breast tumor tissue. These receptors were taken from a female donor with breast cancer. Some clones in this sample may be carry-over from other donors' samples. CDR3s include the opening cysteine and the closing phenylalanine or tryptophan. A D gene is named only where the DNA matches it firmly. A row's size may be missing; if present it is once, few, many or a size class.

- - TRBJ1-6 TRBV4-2 CASSQGGYSPLHF TGTGCCAGCAGCCAGGGCGGGTACTCACCCCTCCACTTT
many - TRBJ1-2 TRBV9 CASSAVGPNYGYTF TGTGCCAGCAGCGCTGTCGGGCCTAACTATGGCTACACCTTC
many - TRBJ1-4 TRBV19 CASSGWSQEKLFF TGTGCCAGTAGCGGGTGGAGTCAGGAAAAACTGTTTTTT
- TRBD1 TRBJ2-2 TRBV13 CASSLGTGFDTGELFF TGTGCCAGCAGCTTAGGGACAGGGTTTGACACCGGGGAGCTGTTTTTT
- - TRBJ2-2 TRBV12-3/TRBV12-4 CASSSILLGELFF TGTGCCAGCAGTTCAATACTTCTAGGGGAGCTGTTTTTT
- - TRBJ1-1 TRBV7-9 CASSLFTGRITEAFF TGTGCCAGCAGCTTATTTACAGGGAGAATCACTGAAGCTTTCTTT
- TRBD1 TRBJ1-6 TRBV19 CASSRQGQYSYNSPLPF TGTGCCAGTTCCCGACAGGGCCAATACTCCTACAATTCACCCCTCCCCTTT
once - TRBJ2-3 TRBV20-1 CSAILWESSTDTQYF TGCAGTGCTATTCTTTGGGAATCTAGCACAGATACGCAGTATTTT
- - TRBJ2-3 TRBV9 CASSVRFTDTQYF TGTGCCAGCAGCGTGAGATTCACAGATACGCAGTATTTT
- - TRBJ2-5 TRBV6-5 CASSNERVGSTQYF TGTGCCAGCAGTAACGAGAGGGTGGGTTCGACCCAGTACTTC
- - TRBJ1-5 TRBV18 CASSPGHNQPQHF TGTGCCAGCTCACCAGGTCACAATCAGCCCCAGCATTTT
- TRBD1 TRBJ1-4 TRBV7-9 CASSYGQGSNEKLFF TGTGCCAGCAGCTACGGACAGGGCTCTAATGAAAAACTGTTTTTT
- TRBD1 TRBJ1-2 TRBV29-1 CSVGPTGQGNYGYTF TGCAGCGTTGGACCAACGGGACAGGGGAACTATGGCTACACCTTC
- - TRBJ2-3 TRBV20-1 CSARDRVLYNEQYF TGCAGTGCTAGAGATCGGGTGTTATACAATGAGCAGTATTTT
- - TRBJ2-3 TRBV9 CASSVAGPTPVSTDTQYF TGTGCCAGCAGCGTAGCGGGACCGACGCCTGTGAGCACAGATACGCAGTATTTT
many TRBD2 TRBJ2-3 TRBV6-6 CASRPGTSGADTQYF TGTGCCAGCAGGCCCGGGACTAGCGGTGCAGATACGCAGTATTTT
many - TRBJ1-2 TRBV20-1 CSASHGPLDGYTF TGCAGTGCCAGTCATGGGCCACTCGATGGCTACACCTTC
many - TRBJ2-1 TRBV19 CASSNPRGREYNEQFF TGTGCCAGTAGTAACCCTAGGGGTCGAGAGTACAATGAGCAGTTCTTC
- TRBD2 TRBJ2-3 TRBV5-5 CASSFSGGRTDTQYF TGTGCCAGCAGCTTTAGCGGGGGGCGCACAGATACGCAGTATTTT
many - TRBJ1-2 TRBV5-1 CASSLARPNLYGYTF TGCGCCAGCAGCTTGGCGCGGCCTAATCTCTATGGCTACACCTTC
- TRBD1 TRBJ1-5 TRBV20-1 CSARGTGQYQPQHF TGCAGTGCTAGAGGGACAGGGCAGTATCAGCCCCAGCATTTT
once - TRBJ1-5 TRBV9 CASSVGLGLAGTYEHF TGTGCCAGCAGCGTAGGGCTGGGACTAGCGGGCACCTACGAGCATTTT
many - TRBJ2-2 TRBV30 CAWSTSLISGELFF TGTGCCTGGAGTACCAGCCTGATCTCCGGGGAGCTGTTTTTT
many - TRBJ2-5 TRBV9 CASSVGWETETQSF TGTGCCAGCAGCGTAGGATGGGAAACGGAGACCCAGTCCTTC
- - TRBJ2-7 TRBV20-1 CSARRAGTGSGQYF TGCAGTGCTAGACGGGCGGGAACGGGTTCCGGGCAGTACTTC
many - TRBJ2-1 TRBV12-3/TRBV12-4 CASRGPSNEQFF TGTGCCAGCCGGGGGCCTTCCAATGAGCAGTTCTTC
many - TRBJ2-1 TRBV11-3 CASSDRTSNEQFF TGTGCCAGCAGCGACCGGACGAGTAATGAGCAGTTCTTC
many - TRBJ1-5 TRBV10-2 CASSVGWGQPQHF TGCGCCAGCAGTGTGGGTTGGGGTCAGCCCCAGCATTTT
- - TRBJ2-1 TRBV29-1 CSVVMRGGHLDNEQFF TGCAGCGTTGTTATGAGGGGGGGCCATCTTGACAATGAGCAGTTCTTC
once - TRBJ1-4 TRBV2 CASSERGPGKGNEFLFF TGTGCCAGCAGTGAACGGGGCCCGGGGAAGGGTAATGAATTCCTGTTTTTT
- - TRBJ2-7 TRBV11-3 CASSSTVYNEQYF TGCGCCAGCAGCTCGACAGTTTACAATGAGCAGTACTTC
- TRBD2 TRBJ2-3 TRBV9 CASSESTGELAGGPEDTQYF TGTGCCAGCAGCGAGTCCACGGGGGAACTAGCGGGGGGGCCTGAAGATACGCAGTATTTT
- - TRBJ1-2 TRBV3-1 CASSHGRLGYTF TGCGCCAGCAGCCATGGCAGGTTAGGCTACACCTTC
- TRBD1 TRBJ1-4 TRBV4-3 CASSQEGQGWEKLFF TGCGCCAGCAGCCAAGAAGGACAGGGTTGGGAAAAACTGTTTTTT
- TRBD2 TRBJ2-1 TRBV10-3 CAISVLAGGQGTLSYNEQFF TGTGCCATCAGTGTACTAGCGGGAGGGCAAGGGACTCTCTCCTACAATGAGCAGTTCTTC
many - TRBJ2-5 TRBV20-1 CSATHRETQSF TGCAGTGCTACCCATAGGGAGACCCAGTCCTTC
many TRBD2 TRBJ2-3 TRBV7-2 CASSIRLAGVTDTQYF TGTGCCAGCAGCATTAGACTAGCGGGAGTTACAGATACGCAGTATTTT
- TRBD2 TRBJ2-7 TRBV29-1 CSVSILAGDVYEQYF TGCAGCGTTTCCATACTAGCGGGAGATGTCTACGAGCAGTACTTC
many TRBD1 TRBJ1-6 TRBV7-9 CASSGGVTGVSSSPLHF TGTGCCAGCAGCGGGGGAGTAACAGGGGTTTCTAGTTCACCCCTCCACTTT
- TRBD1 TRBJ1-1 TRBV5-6 CASSFDRVTEAFF TGTGCCAGCAGCTTTGACAGGGTCACTGAAGCTTTCTTT
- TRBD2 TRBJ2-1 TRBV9 CASSSAPRRGVRAGANKQFF TGTGCCAGCAGCTCAGCACCCCGAAGAGGCGTACGGGCGGGAGCTAATAAGCAGTTCTTC